These T cell receptor beta chains were read from a single sample in a study of response to subunit inactivated influenza vaccine. TCRdb reprocessed the RT-PCR reads via MiXCR and lists one record per CDR3 protein. The data contain 150,000 or so distinct CDR3 sequences, about 10% of them seen just once; the ten biggest clones take up around 40%. The sample in question was CD8+ T cells sorted from PBMCs, obtained 23 months after vaccination. Receptors were obtained from a man aged 45-69 years who received an inactivated influenza vaccine. Both conserved end residues are trimmed from each CDR3. Only some rows state a clone size, as once, few, many or a class for expanded clones.

J,V,length,size,CDR3
TRBJ1-1,TRBV20-1,11,few,SASAGLNTEAF
TRBJ2-2,TRBV10-3,15,many,AISESLAGENTGELF
TRBJ2-2,TRBV6-5,13,few,ASSYSAGPTGELF
TRBJ1-5,TRBV12-3/TRBV12-4,12,NA,ASSLDRVDQPQH
TRBJ1-2,TRBV7-9,13,few,ASSFPEGPNYGYT
TRBJ2-7,TRBV10-2,12,NA,ASSEFRVGNEQY
TRBJ2-3,TRBV12-3/TRBV12-4,12,NA,ASSLFSSTDTQY
TRBJ1-3,TRBV12-3/TRBV12-4,13,NA,ASSYEGVLRNTIY
TRBJ2-1,TRBV29-1,9,few,SVDLGYEQF
TRBJ1-2,TRBV30,11,NA,AWSVTGYYGYT
TRBJ2-1,TRBV27,13,few,ATLLAGGKGNEQF
TRBJ1-2,TRBV20-1,12,few,SARVFWAEYGYT
TRBJ2-1,TRBV27,14,NA,ASSLWRTGGFNEQF
TRBJ2-7,TRBV6-1,12,NA,ASSPRTLGYEQY
TRBJ2-7,TRBV6-2/TRBV6-3,12,NA,ASSYYTSSYEQY
TRBJ2-1,TRBV27,14,few,ASGTSGRRSYNEQF